This TCR beta chain was captured in a study of regulatory T cells in long-lasting Graves disease. Libraries of TCR beta came from iRepertoire HTBI primers plus Arm-PCR of CDR3 regions. A single record per CDR3 protein comes from TCRdb applying MiXCR to the multiplex PCR reads. In the table there are 530,000 or so distinct CDR3 sequences, 13% of which are singletons. Notes on this clonotype: Antigen specificity is unknown. A clone one base away is much larger, so this may be a read error.

V lost 0 bases and J lost 2; bases outside the gene matches: 6. This CDR3 spans 17 amino acids. Germline CDR1 SGHTS, CDR2 YDEGEE. Specified time point: newly diagnosed GD, antithyroid drugs for less than 3 months. RNA extracted from PBMCs served as the sequencing template. An endocrinology department in Xi'an, China, recruited the patients. Study-wide results and caveats: Reduced TCR diversity was observed in persistent Graves' patients versus newly diagnosed patients. Small numbers of samples may have cut accuracy.

Separately, the same data were catalogued under a study of T cells in Graves' hyperthyroidism and ophthalmopathy.

The receptor was derived from a man between 25 and 39 years old with Graves disease. Sequencing was performed on peripheral blood mononuclear cells (PBMCs), taken at new diagnosis, from a patient treated with antithyroid drugs. The chain combines TRBV5-8 with TRBJ2-3; 10 nucleotides agree with TRBD2. The CDR3 DNA sequence: TGTGCCAGCAGCTTGGGCCTAGCGGGGGCTATCACAGATACGCAGTATTTT. Encoded protein: CASSLGLAGAITDTQYF.